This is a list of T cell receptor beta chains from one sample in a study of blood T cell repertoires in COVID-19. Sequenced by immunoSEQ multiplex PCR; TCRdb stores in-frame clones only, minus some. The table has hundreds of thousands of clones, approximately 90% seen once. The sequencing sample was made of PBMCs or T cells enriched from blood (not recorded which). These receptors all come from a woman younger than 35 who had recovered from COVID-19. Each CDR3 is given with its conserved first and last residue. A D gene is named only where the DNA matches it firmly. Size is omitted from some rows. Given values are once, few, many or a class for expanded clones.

CDR3aa: CATARVGTGADYGYTF; j_gene: TRBJ1-2; d_gene: TRBD1; v_gene: TRBV4-1; abundance: .
CDR3aa: CASSQGQRDGYTF; j_gene: TRBJ1-2; d_gene: TRBD1; v_gene: TRBV18; abundance: .
CDR3aa: CASSQPFHTAGNTIYF; j_gene: TRBJ1-3; d_gene: .; v_gene: TRBV4-1; abundance: .
CDR3aa: CASSVEGNQPQHF; j_gene: TRBJ1-5; d_gene: .; v_gene: TRBV27; abundance: .
CDR3aa: CASSGHPVRRGYTF; j_gene: TRBJ1-2; d_gene: .; v_gene: TRBV25-1; abundance: .
CDR3aa: CASSLDRYYGYTF; j_gene: TRBJ1-2; d_gene: .; v_gene: TRBV6-5; abundance: .
CDR3aa: CASSQLGGTPTDGYTF; j_gene: TRBJ1-2; d_gene: .; v_gene: TRBV7-3; abundance: .
CDR3aa: CASCNQGETEAFF; j_gene: TRBJ1-1; d_gene: TRBD1; v_gene: TRBV11-3; abundance: .
CDR3aa: CAWSVLVGTGYEQYF; j_gene: TRBJ2-7; d_gene: TRBD1; v_gene: TRBV30; abundance: .
CDR3aa: CASRTTGVGTGELFF; j_gene: TRBJ2-2; d_gene: TRBD1; v_gene: TRBV10-2; abundance: .
CDR3aa: CASSLARAGPLHF; j_gene: TRBJ1-6; d_gene: .; v_gene: TRBV12-3/TRBV12-4; abundance: .
CDR3aa: CASSLGRTGANVLTF; j_gene: TRBJ2-6; d_gene: .; v_gene: TRBV18; abundance: .
CDR3aa: CASSSLTGGTEAFF; j_gene: TRBJ1-1; d_gene: TRBD1; v_gene: TRBV28; abundance: few
CDR3aa: CASSLGQGMYEQFF; j_gene: TRBJ2-1; d_gene: .; v_gene: TRBV11-2; abundance: .
CDR3aa: CASSPTGRYGYTF; j_gene: TRBJ1-2; d_gene: TRBD1; v_gene: TRBV28; abundance: .
CDR3aa: CASSLEANWTPLNTEAFF; j_gene: TRBJ1-1; d_gene: .; v_gene: TRBV5-1; abundance: .
CDR3aa: CSVWTGAQETQYF; j_gene: TRBJ2-5; d_gene: TRBD1; v_gene: TRBV29-1; abundance: .
CDR3aa: CASSLDWTGGNTGELFF; j_gene: TRBJ2-2; d_gene: .; v_gene: TRBV11-2; abundance: once
CDR3aa: CSVEDYTGGTEAFF; j_gene: TRBJ1-1; d_gene: TRBD1; v_gene: TRBV29-1; abundance: once
CDR3aa: CASGLVLKGATEAFF; j_gene: TRBJ1-1; d_gene: .; v_gene: TRBV12-5; abundance: .
CDR3aa: CASIDRGTEAFF; j_gene: TRBJ1-1; d_gene: TRBD1; v_gene: TRBV25-1; abundance: .
CDR3aa: CAITRTGEGYTF; j_gene: TRBJ1-2; d_gene: TRBD1; v_gene: TRBV10-3; abundance: .
CDR3aa: CASSLRRDYGYTF; j_gene: TRBJ1-2; d_gene: .; v_gene: TRBV19; abundance: .
CDR3aa: CASSVGQGRHQPQHF; j_gene: TRBJ1-5; d_gene: TRBD1; v_gene: TRBV9; abundance: .
CDR3aa: CASSAQNFYNSPLHF; j_gene: TRBJ1-6; d_gene: .; v_gene: TRBV6-4; abundance: .
CDR3aa: CSVKGQLNTGELFF; j_gene: TRBJ2-2; d_gene: .; v_gene: TRBV29-1; abundance: .
CDR3aa: CASSLGTGGRETQYF; j_gene: TRBJ2-5; d_gene: TRBD1; v_gene: TRBV13; abundance: .
CDR3aa: CASSLGADNTEAFF; j_gene: TRBJ1-1; d_gene: .; v_gene: TRBV5-1; abundance: .
CDR3aa: CASSARGAEKLFF; j_gene: TRBJ1-4; d_gene: .; v_gene: TRBV11-2; abundance: .
CDR3aa: CASSRAGTGTNYGYTF; j_gene: TRBJ1-2; d_gene: .; v_gene: TRBV28; abundance: .
CDR3aa: CATSRQGADSPLHF; j_gene: TRBJ1-6; d_gene: TRBD1; v_gene: TRBV15; abundance: once
CDR3aa: CASSTGLQGHYGYTF; j_gene: TRBJ1-2; d_gene: TRBD1; v_gene: TRBV19; abundance: few
CDR3aa: CASSGAGGGNQPQHF; j_gene: TRBJ1-5; d_gene: .; v_gene: TRBV2; abundance: once
CDR3aa: CASTPAGFYGYTF; j_gene: TRBJ1-2; d_gene: .; v_gene: TRBV19; abundance: .
CDR3aa: CASRERTGSYEQYF; j_gene: TRBJ2-7; d_gene: TRBD1; v_gene: TRBV2; abundance: .
CDR3aa: CASSRDRGREGYTF; j_gene: TRBJ1-2; d_gene: TRBD1; v_gene: TRBV5-4; abundance: once
CDR3aa: CGPGGYTF; j_gene: TRBJ1-2; d_gene: .; v_gene: TRBV20-1; abundance: .
CDR3aa: CASSRLAGGQETQYF; j_gene: TRBJ2-5; d_gene: TRBD2; v_gene: TRBV11-2; abundance: .
CDR3aa: CASSPLEGNYGYTF; j_gene: TRBJ1-2; d_gene: .; v_gene: TRBV4-2; abundance: .
CDR3aa: CASRGASGQYNEQFF; j_gene: TRBJ2-1; d_gene: TRBD2; v_gene: TRBV27; abundance: .
CDR3aa: CASSIQGTNQPQHF; j_gene: TRBJ1-5; d_gene: .; v_gene: TRBV19; abundance: .
CDR3aa: CASSVTASSGNTIYF; j_gene: TRBJ1-3; d_gene: .; v_gene: TRBV28; abundance: .
CDR3aa: CASSWQGEEDSPLHF; j_gene: TRBJ1-6; d_gene: TRBD1; v_gene: TRBV13; abundance: .
CDR3aa: CASSHGQVNQPQHF; j_gene: TRBJ1-5; d_gene: TRBD1; v_gene: TRBV13; abundance: .
CDR3aa: CASSEGPNYGYTF; j_gene: TRBJ1-2; d_gene: .; v_gene: TRBV10-2; abundance: .
CDR3aa: CSVAGTGEGQPQHF; j_gene: TRBJ1-5; d_gene: TRBD1; v_gene: TRBV29-1; abundance: once
CDR3aa: CASRDRDKLYNEQFF; j_gene: TRBJ2-1; d_gene: .; v_gene: TRBV23-1; abundance: .
CDR3aa: CASSYQASGNEQFF; j_gene: TRBJ2-1; d_gene: TRBD2; v_gene: TRBV6-5; abundance: once
CDR3aa: CASSQDLGGNPYGYTF; j_gene: TRBJ1-2; d_gene: TRBD1; v_gene: TRBV3-1/TRBV3-2; abundance: .
CDR3aa: CASTDRRNTEAFF; j_gene: TRBJ1-1; d_gene: TRBD1; v_gene: TRBV2; abundance: .
CDR3aa: CASSRTDRFTYYTF; j_gene: TRBJ1-2; d_gene: .; v_gene: TRBV6-5; abundance: .
CDR3aa: CASSSTQGWDSPLHF; j_gene: TRBJ1-6; d_gene: .; v_gene: TRBV5-6; abundance: .
CDR3aa: CASSIDHGGGGELFF; j_gene: TRBJ2-2; d_gene: .; v_gene: TRBV19; abundance: .
CDR3aa: CASSIETGGGLF; j_gene: TRBJ2-1; d_gene: TRBD1; v_gene: TRBV2; abundance: .
CDR3aa: CAISVVDTRNSYNSPLHF; j_gene: TRBJ1-6; d_gene: .; v_gene: TRBV10-3; abundance: .
CDR3aa: CASSLERWDRRNNQPQHF; j_gene: TRBJ1-5; d_gene: TRBD1; v_gene: TRBV7-8; abundance: .
CDR3aa: CASSLKGGAGADTQYF; j_gene: TRBJ2-3; d_gene: .; v_gene: TRBV6-2/TRBV6-3; abundance: .